Given below is one T cell receptor (beta chain) in context. Its antigen target is currently unknown. It has no much larger one-base neighbor in the sample; base qualities were not kept. This record comes from a study of a mutant IDH1 vaccine in newly diagnosed glioma (dated by TCRdb to about 2021). Background on the whole study: Vaccination began 4-6 weeks after radiotherapy alone, or alongside temozolomide cycles in the chemotherapy-containing groups. Longitudinal TCRB deep sequencing was performed for some 25 treated patients wherever samples were available for exploratory analyses. Visit V12 was the week-35 safety follow-up and visit V13 was the week-47 end of study. Peripheral blood was collected at six visits: V03 (baseline), V05, V07, V10, V12 and V13. Prior to enrollment, standard therapy consisting of radiotherapy alone, temozolomide alone, or radiochemotherapy with temozolomide had been administered to patients, with the combination being received by most patients. Of the 25 to 35 patients who were treated, about 60% were male and around 40% were female, and the mean age was approximately 40 years.

General conclusions and limits of the study: Pseudoprogression appeared unrelated to alterations in the top peripheral T cell clonotypes detected by TCRB sequencing. According to the authors, sample limitations meant that analyses of patient blood samples could not be reproduced. Immune responses induced by the vaccine were seen in around 93% of patients across multiple MHC alleles. PBMC samples for TCRB deep sequencing were selected based on availability.

In the paper's terms, the time point label means: week 47, end of study. Each vaccine dose, consisting of 300 ug of a 20-mer mutant IDH1 peptide in Montanide, was administered subcutaneously with topical imiquimod. Eight vaccinations were administered to patients in weeks 1, 3, 5, 7, 11, 15, 19 and 23, corresponding to visits V03 through V10. All donors had newly diagnosed IDH1-mutant astrocytomas of WHO grade 3 or 4 that showed loss of nuclear ATRX. The samples were drawn from NOA16, a multicentre, single-arm, open-label phase I trial in Germany that tested a mutant IDH1 peptide vaccine in humans for the first time. Genomic DNA for TCRB sequencing was extracted from EDTA blood using the DNeasy Blood and Tissue Kit. The library was prepared using the immunoSEQ multiplex PCR assay. The hsTCRB Kit was used according to the manufacturer's protocol to amplify rearranged TCR beta chain sequences. TCRB libraries were sequenced on an Illumina MiSeq. As for how the authors treated the data: The kit vendor's proprietary platform handled demultiplexing, trimming and gene mapping. The source is immuneACCESS, and TCRdb retained only in-frame sequences with V and J called. Part of the clones is not carried over; for the studies checked, unresolved V genes explain less than half of this, and the remainder is unexplained. V and J calls and clone size are copied from that table; D and trimming were computed from the DNA. This sample is represented by about 85,000 clones; roughly 91% of them were singletons. The top ten constitute 0.77% of the sample.

The clonotype was recovered from a woman between 45 and 65 years old with glioma. The input for sequencing was PBMCs, taken from a glioma patient whose treatment included an IDH1 peptide vaccine.

The sequence in DNA is TGTGCCAGCAGTTTATCGCAGGGACCTTTGTCCGAGCAGTACTTC. It translates as CASSLSQGPLSEQYF. The receptor chain draws on TRBV27 and TRBJ2-7; the D gene is perhaps TRBD1 or TRBD2, as each covers 5 bases. V is clipped by 0 bases and J by 6 bases, and the sequence between their germline boundaries is 15 bases long. From a lookup of the germline V gene (reference sequence), CDR1 and CDR2 are MNHEY and SMNVEV. The CDR3 runs 15 amino acids, cysteine and phenylalanine included. CDR3 DNA only is kept here, 45 bases in frame from base 1.